This entry lists 25 T cell receptor beta chains sequenced from one sample in a study of post-analysis software for immune sequencing data (dated by TCRdb to between 2014 and 2016). On the study overall, not on this receptor specifically: Patients showed significantly higher frequencies than controls for roughly five TRBV segments, among them TRBV5-6, TRBV5-1 and TRBV20-1.

The method was PCR. TCRdb lists the instrument as Illumina HiSeq 2500. To reduce PCR and sequencing biases, unique molecular identifiers were incorporated into the TCR beta cDNA libraries. TCRdb reprocessed the public reads (quality trimming at Q25 with fastp, clone calling with MiXCR) and kept in-frame beta chains. Rows with a matching CDR3 protein are joined into one entry that keeps the most common DNA and genes. The sample includes hundreds of thousands of distinct CDR3 sequences, with about 27% observed a single time. Clones ranked in the top ten supply 0.55% to 0.65% of the sample. No antigens are known for them. The sequenced sample consisted of blood. Source of these receptors: a girl between 10 and 17 years old with multiple sclerosis.

The chain employs TRBV5-1 and TRBJ2-6; D could derive from TRBD1 or TRBD2 (5 bases each). Germline values: CDR1 SGHRS, CDR2 YFSETQ. V lost 9 bases, J lost 0 bases, and 16 bases lay in between. The CDR3 contains 16 residues. CDR3 in DNA: TGCGCCACCCGGGACGTAAGAAGCTCTGGGGCCAACGTCCTGACTTTC. Translation gives CATRDVRSSGANVLTF.

The chain couples TRBV24-1 to TRBJ2-3; D unclear. There are 14 residues in the CDR3. Germline CDR1 and CDR2: KGHDR and SFDVKD. The V and J ends lost 2 bases and 4 bases respectively, with 9 bases between them. CDR3 nucleotide sequence: TGTGCCACCAGTGATTATACCCGGGCAGATACGCAGTATTTT. This codes for CATSDYTRADTQYF.

Many counts were recorded for this clonotype. V usage is TRBV20-1 and J usage is TRBJ2-1; D is unresolved. The CDR3 covers 14 residues. V was clipped by 1 base and J by 7 bases, with 14 bases between them. Germline CDR1 and CDR2: DFQATT and SNEGSKA (reference sequence). The CDR3 loop reads CSARAGEAWNEQFF. The CDR3 DNA reads TGCAGTGCTAGAGCGGGCGAAGCTTGGAATGAGCAGTTCTTC.

This chain joins TRBV5-1 and TRBJ2-2; D uncertain. The V gene's germline CDR1 is SGHRS and CDR2 YFSETQ. Trimming removed 1 base from V and 7 bases from J, with 11 bases in between. The CDR3 extends over 14 amino acids. The chain's CDR3 is CASSLSFWNGELFF. CDR3 coding DNA: TGCGCCAGCAGCTTGTCTTTTTGGAACGGGGAGCTGTTTTTT.

This chain uses TRBV13 with TRBJ2-4; the match to TRBD1 covers 8 bases. The trim removed 5 bases at V and 0 bases at J, leaving 12 bases unmatched. Germline V lookup: CDR1 PRHDT, CDR2 FYEKMQ (reference sequence). The CDR3 length is 18 residues. As DNA, the CDR3 is TGTGCCAGCAGCCCGAGTGGCAGGGGGCTGATAGCCAAAAACATTCAGTACTTC. Translation: CASSPSGRGLIAKNIQYF.

Only a few counts were recorded for this clonotype. The chain combines TRBV6-1 with TRBJ2-1, with 7 bases identical to TRBD1. The CDR3 totals 15 residues. Unmatched junction bases numbered 5, after V lost 3 bases and J lost 3 bases. Germline V gene sequence: CDR1 MNHNS, CDR2 SASEGT. The CDR3 sequence is CASSDLRQGYNEQFF. The CDR3 bases are TGTGCCAGCAGTGACCTAAGACAGGGCTACAATGAGCAGTTCTTC.

The table lists this clonotype with a few counts. The gene calls are TRBV6-2 or TRBV6-3 and TRBJ2-4; TRBD2 matches at 7 bases. With V trimmed by 4 bases and J by 0 bases, 3 bases remained unmatched. Germline assignment: CDR1 MNHEY and CDR2 SVGEGT. This CDR3 comprises 15 residues. The CDR3 DNA follows: TGTGCCAGCAGTTGGGGGGGAGAAGCCAAAAACATTCAGTACTTC. Translating gives CASSWGGEAKNIQYF.

This chain uses TRBV25-1 with TRBJ2-5; D is tentatively TRBD1 or TRBD2 (5 bases each). Judging by the DNA end, TRBJ2-7 fits better; the J call may be wrong. This CDR3 is built from 18 residues. Germline assignment: CDR1 MGHDK and CDR2 SYGVNS. CDR3 protein: CASNASRDGSRRLYEQYF. Written as DNA, the CDR3 is TGTGCCAGCAATGCGTCCCGGGACGGCTCCCGCAGGCTATACGAGCAGTACTTC.

This chain uses TRBV20-1 with TRBJ1-4; tentative D call: TRBD1 (5 bases). In germline, CDR1 is DFQATT, CDR2 SNEGSKA (reference sequence). Trimming removed 5 bases at V and 4 bases at J, with 11 bases between. The CDR3 length is 13 residues. This chain's CDR3 is CSAQRGDNEKLFF. The CDR3, as DNA: TGCAGTGCTCAACGGGGGGATAATGAAAAACTGTTTTTT.

The V call is TRBV29-1, the J call TRBJ2-7; 7 bases are a match to TRBD2. Losses at the gene ends were 7 bases for V and 0 bases for J; bases not matched to a gene: 9. Germline CDR1 and CDR2: SQVTM and ANQGSEA. The CDR3 runs to 14 residues. DNA of the CDR3: TGCAGCGCTTCTGCAATAGCGGGCTCCTACGAGCAGTACTTC. Its protein is CSASAIAGSYEQYF.

V and J are TRBV7-9 and TRBJ1-1, with 7 bases aligning to TRBD1. Germline loops: CDR1 SEHNR, CDR2 FQNEAQ (reference sequence). The CDR3 extends over 13 amino acids. V was pared by 0 bases and J by 10 bases, with 5 bases of the junction left unmatched. In DNA, the CDR3 is TGTGCCAGCAGCTTAGCCCTGACAGGGCCAGCTTTCTTT. Protein sequence: CASSLALTGPAFF.

The V call is TRBV5-1, the J call TRBJ2-5; maybe TRBD1 (6 bases). In germline, CDR1 is SGHRS, CDR2 YFSETQ. The CDR3 is 17 residues long. V was shortened by 0 bases and J by 5 bases, with 20 bases between the two germline ends. In DNA, the CDR3 is TGCGCCAGCAGCTTGGTTCCCAGGGGCCAACACGTGGAGACCCAGTACTTC. It specifies CASSLVPRGQHVETQYF.

This clonotype was found a few times. J is TRBJ2-7 and V is TRBV10-3, with D uncertain. V gave up 8 bases and J gave up 6 bases, with 11 bases separating them. CDR1 ENHRY and CDR2 SYGVKD come from the germline V gene. CDR3 length equals 11 residues. The chain's CDR3 is CAIFVGREQYF. CDR3 in DNA: TGTGCCATCTTCGTCGGACGCGAGCAGTACTTC.

There are a few counts of this clonotype. This chain connects TRBV20-1 to TRBJ2-7; 14 bases are a match to TRBD2. V lost 3 bases, J lost 6 bases, and 7 bases stayed unmatched. The germline V gene has CDR1 DFQATT and CDR2 SNEGSKA (reference sequence). This CDR3 region has 15 residues. The CDR3, as DNA: TGCAGTGCTAGCCCCGGGGGACTAGCGGGAGTCGAGCAGTACTTC. Its translation: CSASPGGLAGVEQYF.

This clonotype has only a few counts. The chain joins TRBV28 to TRBJ2-5; possibly TRBD1 for D (5 bases). Near its end, the DNA agrees better with TRBJ2-7, so the J call may be wrong. This CDR3 has 13 residues. The germline CDR1 and CDR2 sequences are MDHEN and SYDVKM. The CDR3 region is CASSGSPWDEQYF. CDR3 in DNA: TGTGCCAGCTCAGGGTCGCCGTGGGACGAGCAGTACTTC.

In the case of this clonotype: A read error may produce the germline difference seen at one junction end. The V and J genes are TRBV6-4 and TRBJ2-2, with 14 bases aligning to TRBD2. The CDR3 has 15 amino acids. Germline V gene lookup returns CDR1 MRHNA and CDR2 SNTAGT. The CDR3 protein is CASSGLAGGEGERFF. The CDR3 DNA is TGTGCCAGCAGCGGACTAGCGGGAGGCGAGGGGGAGCGGTTTTTT.

This clonotype occurred many times. The genes are TRBV29-1 and TRBJ2-7; 10 nucleotides line up with TRBD2. This CDR3 is built from 15 residues. V shed 6 bases, J shed 5 bases, and the junction held 13 bases outside the gene matches. From germline, CDR1 is SQVTM and CDR2 ANQGSEA. The CDR3 here is CSVGRPSGSWNEQYF. For the CDR3, the DNA is TGCAGCGTGGGACGTCCTAGCGGGAGTTGGAACGAGCAGTACTTC.

The rearrangement uses TRBV29-1 and TRBJ2-3; 9 bases are a match to TRBD1. Germline lookup yields CDR1 SQVTM and CDR2 ANQGSEA. The CDR3 covers 16 residues. The J segment lost 4 bases and the V segment lost 4 bases, leaving 12 bases of the junction unmatched. CDR3 bases: TGCAGCGTTGGGTACGGGACAGGGAGGATTTCAGATACGCAGTATTTT. Translating it yields CSVGYGTGRISDTQYF.

The rearrangement uses TRBV15 and TRBJ2-3, with 11 bases fitting TRBD2. V shed 4 bases and J 5 bases; nucleotides not matched to a gene: 11. Germline CDR1 reads LNHNV; CDR2 reads YYDKDF (reference sequence). The CDR3 covers 17 residues. The CDR3 spells CATSKGPGLAVIDTQYF. DNA for the CDR3: TGTGCCACCAGCAAGGGACCGGGACTAGCGGTAATAGATACGCAGTATTTT.

V usage is TRBV15 and J usage is TRBJ2-4; 7 bases align to TRBD2. Matching the DNA end better, TRBJ2-5 makes the J call doubtful. CDR1 and CDR2 (germline): LNHNV, YYDKDF (reference sequence). The CDR3 contains 16 residues. The DNA of the CDR3 is TGTGCCACCAGCCGCTCCTTTTCCGCGGGGGAAGAGACCCAGTACTTC. This gives the protein CATSRSFSAGEETQYF.

This rearrangement joins TRBV5-1 to TRBJ2-2; D could derive from TRBD1 or TRBD2 (5 bases each). Trimming removed 4 bases at V and 1 base at J, with 14 bases between. The CDR3 runs to 16 residues. CDR1 and CDR2 from the germline V gene are SGHRS and YFSETQ. As DNA, the CDR3 is TGCGCCAGCAGCCGAGACAGACTAATGAACACCGGGGAGCTGTTTTTT. As protein: CASSRDRLMNTGELFF.

This clonotype was found a few times. The chain employs TRBV29-1 and TRBJ2-5, with D uncertain. The CDR3 has 14 amino acids. V lost 8 bases and J 3 bases, leaving 19 bases between the germline ends. The germline V gene encodes CDR1 SQVTM and CDR2 ANQGSEA. The CDR3 is CSPPTPKSKETQYF. The CDR3 DNA sequence: TGCAGCCCCCCAACTCCTAAATCCAAAGAGACCCAGTACTTC.

V gene TRBV27 combines with J gene TRBJ2-3; no clear D gene. CDR3 length: 13 amino acids. CDR1 and CDR2 from the germline V gene are MNHEY and SMNVEV (reference sequence). Deletions cut 5 bases from V and 2 bases from J, with 8 bases between. CDR3 amino acids: CASSTPFTDTQYF. The CDR3, as DNA: TGTGCCAGCAGTACGCCCTTCACAGATACGCAGTATTTT.

This clonotype was counted ten times or more. The junction departs from the called germline gene at one end, perhaps through a read error. The chain combines TRBV5-1 with TRBJ2-1; the match to TRBD2 covers 9 bases. CDR3 length equals 15 residues. The germline CDR1 and CDR2 sequences are SGHRS and YFSETQ. This chain's CDR3 is CASSVTSGSYNEQFF. CDR3 in DNA: TGTGCCAGCAGTGTGACTAGCGGCTCCTACAATGAGCAGTTCTTC.

This clonotype was seen only once. The V call is TRBV9, the J call TRBJ2-3; a possible D gene is TRBD2 (6 bases). Trimming stripped 1 base from V and 5 bases from J, with 17 bases between. The CDR3 has 16 residues. The germline V gene encodes CDR1 SGDLS and CDR2 YYNGEE. CDR3 sequence (DNA): TGTGCCAGCAGCGTAACAGCCCGGGAGCCGCGAGATACGCAGTATTTT. Amino acid sequence: CASSVTAREPRDTQYF.